The 27 T cell receptor beta chains presented below share a single source sample, sequenced in a study of cytomegalovirus exposure and HLA in healthy donors. The PCR was carried out with 60 Vbeta primers and 13 Jbeta primers. Measured with immunoSEQ multiplex PCR; TCRdb has only the in-frame clones, and not every one. The sample consists of some 170,000 clones, around 76% of them appearing once. The sequencing sample was made of PBMCs. These receptors were obtained from a woman aged 40 to 55 in good health and CMV-seronegative.

The chain combines TRBV18 with TRBJ2-6; a weak D match, TRBD1 (5 bases). The CDR3 loop spans 15 amino acids. Germline V gene lookup returns CDR1 KGHSH and CDR2 LQKENI. V was pared by 3 bases and J by 2 bases, with 8 bases between. The CDR3 sequence is CASSPLGAGANVLTF. CDR3 in DNA: TGTGCCAGCTCACCTTTAGGGGCTGGGGCCAACGTCCTGACTTTC.

The table lists this clone with a count of one. The chain couples TRBV2 to TRBJ1-4; D possibly corresponds to TRBD1 (6 bases). The V and J ends lost 6 bases and 4 bases respectively, with 12 bases between them. The germline V gene encodes CDR1 SNHLY and CDR2 FYNNEI. This CDR3 region has 14 residues. The CDR3 DNA is TGTGCCAGCAGCCCCACAGGGTATAATGAAAAACTGTTTTTT. Encoded protein: CASSPTGYNEKLFF. The entire variable domain, with the rest obtained from reference TRBV2 and TRBJ1-4, is as follows: EPEVTQTPSHQVTQMGQEVILRCVPISNHLYFYWYRQILGQKVEFLVSFYNNEISEKSEIFDDQFSVERPDGSNFTLKIRSTKLEDSAMYFCASSPTGYNEKLFFGSGTQLSVL.

The chain is built from TRBV5-1 and TRBJ2-5, with D hard to call. This CDR3 spans 15 amino acids. Between the trimmed V and J ends, which lost 4 bases and 3 bases, there was a span of 16 bases. Germline V gene data show CDR1 as SGHRS and CDR2 as YFSETQ. For the CDR3, the DNA is TGCGCCAGCAGCCCTGACTCTGGCACAAAAGAGACCCAGTACTTC. It translates to CASSPDSGTKETQYF.

The rearrangement uses TRBV5-1 and TRBJ1-2, with a tentative D call TRBD1 (6 bases). The V end lost 4 bases, the J end lost 6 bases, and 16 bases lay between the germline ends. This CDR3 contains 14 residues. Per germline, CDR1 SGHRS and CDR2 YFSETQ. The CDR3 region has the DNA TGCGCCAGCAGCAGCAACAGGGATTCGCATGGCTACACCTTC. As protein: CASSSNRDSHGYTF. Filled out from reference TRBV5-1 and TRBJ1-2, the complete variable domain reads KAGVTQTPRYLIKTRGQQVTLSCSPISGHRSVSWYQQTPGQGLQFLFEYFSETQRNKGNFPGRFSGRQFSNSRSEMNVSTLELGDSALYLCASSSNRDSHGYTFGSGTRLTVV.

The chain couples TRBV6-1 to TRBJ1-2; D is uncertain. V was pared by 7 bases and J by 1 base, with 7 bases between. Per the germline V gene, CDR1 is MNHNS and CDR2 is SASEGT. The CDR3 totals 12 residues. CDR3: CASTSGNYGYTF. DNA of the CDR3: TGTGCCAGCACTTCGGGTAACTATGGCTACACCTTC.

This clone is a singleton in its sample. This chain joins TRBV5-4 and TRBJ2-7; TRBD2 matches at 9 bases. J lost 1 base, V lost 0 bases, and 2 bases had no gene match. This CDR3 contains 15 residues. In germline, CDR1 is SGHNT, CDR2 YYREEE (reference sequence). Here the CDR3 reads CASSLDAGGSYEQYF. Here the CDR3 DNA reads TGTGCCAGCAGCTTGGACGCGGGAGGGTCCTACGAGCAGTACTTC. The full variable domain, its missing parts supplied by reference TRBV5-4 and TRBJ2-7, is ETGVTQSPTHLIKTRGQQVTLRCSSQSGHNTVSWYQQALGQGPQFIFQYYREEENGRGNFPPRFSGLQFPNYSSELNVNALELDDSALYLCASSLDAGGSYEQYFGPGTRLTVT.

V usage is TRBV6-1 and J usage is TRBJ1-1; 7 bases agree with TRBD1. The CDR3 has 14 amino acids. V shed 6 bases and J 1 base; nucleotides not matched to a gene: 5. Per the germline V gene, CDR1 is MNHNS and CDR2 is SASEGT. The CDR3 sequence is CASRETGQNTEAFF. The DNA of the CDR3 is TGTGCCAGCAGGGAGACAGGGCAGAACACTGAAGCTTTCTTT.

The rearrangement joins TRBV5-8 to TRBJ1-2; TRBD1 matches 7 bases. Trimming removed 2 bases from V and 4 bases from J; junction bases left unmatched: 8. The length of the CDR3 is 15 residues. CDR1 and CDR2 (germline): SGHTS, YDEGEE. The CDR3 DNA reads TGTGCCAGCAGCTTCCGTCAGGGGGGAAGCTATGGCTACACCTTC. Translating gives CASSFRQGGSYGYTF.

V gene TRBV27 combines with J gene TRBJ2-1; D is perhaps TRBD1 (6 bases). The CDR3 contains 15 residues. Germline V lookup: CDR1 MNHEY, CDR2 SMNVEV (reference sequence). Trimming removed 6 bases from V and 1 base from J, with 13 bases in between. CDR3 DNA sequence: TGTGCCAGCAGCCTGAACAGGGAGTCCTACAATGAGCAGTTCTTC. As protein: CASSLNRESYNEQFF.

V is TRBV2 and J is TRBJ1-2; D is possibly TRBD1 (6 bases). CDR3 length equals 12 residues. V was clipped by 7 bases and J by 8 bases, with 14 bases between them. Germline V CDR1 and CDR2: SNHLY, FYNNEI. The CDR3, as DNA: TGTGCCAGCACCTATACAGGGTTCGGCTACACCTTC. Translated: CASTYTGFGYTF.

In its sample, this clone was seen once. The rearrangement uses TRBV6-5 and TRBJ2-2; the D gene is possibly TRBD1 (5 bases). Germline V gene lookup returns CDR1 MNHEY and CDR2 SVGAGI. V was trimmed by 6 bases and J by 4 bases, leaving 9 bases between them. The CDR3 runs 13 residues. CDR3 in amino acids: CASSRQRTGELFF. CDR3 in DNA: TGTGCCAGCAGCCGACAGCGCACCGGGGAGCTGTTTTTT.

This clone was detected once. The gene calls are TRBV6-1 and TRBJ2-5, with a weak D call TRBD1 (6 bases). Germline V lookup: CDR1 MNHNS, CDR2 SASEGT. This CDR3 has 13 residues. Between the trimmed V and J ends, which lost 4 bases and 4 bases, there was a span of 10 bases. CDR3 protein: CASSGLGGETQYF. The CDR3 DNA follows: TGTGCCAGCAGTGGTTTAGGGGGAGAGACCCAGTACTTC.

DNA of the CDR3: TGTGCCAGCAGTGTGATTCAGTACTACACCTTC. Translating it yields CASSVIQYYTF. V usage is TRBV6-1 and J usage is TRBJ1-2; D is unclear. The CDR3 consists of 11 residues. V was trimmed by 4 bases and J by 10 bases, leaving 10 bases between them. Germline V gene sequence: CDR1 MNHNS, CDR2 SASEGT.

This clone was picked up one time. This chain uses TRBV28 with TRBJ2-7, with a tentative D call TRBD1 (5 bases). The CDR3 runs to 15 residues. In germline, CDR1 is MDHEN, CDR2 SYDVKM. Trimming removed 3 bases at V and 3 bases at J, with 15 bases between. CDR3 residues: CASSFSAGYVYEQYF. The DNA of the CDR3 is TGTGCCAGCAGTTTTTCGGCAGGGTATGTCTACGAGCAGTACTTC.

This clone was counted once. The V call is TRBV5-1, the J call TRBJ2-5; D may be TRBD1 (7 bases). V lost 4 bases to trimming and J lost 1 base, with 11 bases between them. This CDR3 spans 14 amino acids. Germline CDR1 is SGHRS and CDR2 is YFSETQ. The CDR3 region has the DNA TGCGCCAGCAGCCCAGGGGGGTCCCAAGAGACCCAGTACTTC. This translates into CASSPGGSQETQYF.

The chain links TRBV7-2 to TRBJ2-5; TRBD2 agrees at 9 bases. The J call may be mistaken, given a closer DNA end match to TRBJ2-7. Per germline, CDR1 SGHTA and CDR2 FQGNSA. This CDR3 contains 15 residues. CDR3 region: CASSTSGRSSYEQYF. In DNA form, the CDR3 reads TGTGCCAGCAGCACAAGCGGGAGGAGCTCCTACGAGCAGTACTTC.

V gene TRBV5-5 combines with J gene TRBJ1-5; 7 bases are a match to TRBD1. Germline V lookup: CDR1 SGHKS, CDR2 YYEKEE (reference sequence). Trimming removed 0 bases from V and 5 bases from J; junction bases left unmatched: 8. The CDR3 spans 16 residues. The CDR3 sequence is CASSLGVGTVDQPQHF. In DNA, the CDR3 is TGTGCCAGCAGCTTGGGAGTGGGGACAGTAGATCAGCCCCAGCATTTT. Variable domain in full (rest from reference TRBV5-5 and TRBJ1-5): DAGVTQSPTHLIKTRGQQVTLRCSPISGHKSVSWYQQVLGQGPQFIFQYYEKEERGRGNFPDRFSARQFPNYSSELNVNALLLGDSALYLCASSLGVGTVDQPQHFGDGTRLSIL.

This sequence joins TRBV19 and TRBJ1-5; TRBD1 agrees at 10 bases. CDR1 and CDR2 from the germline V gene are LNHDA and SQIVND (reference sequence). V dropped 5 bases and J dropped 1; count of bases not matched to a gene: 14. This CDR3 has 19 amino acids. The CDR3 region has the DNA TGTGCCAGTAGTTCCCGACAGGGGGCCGTTCTGTTGAGCAATCAGCCCCAGCATTTT. This encodes CASSSRQGAVLLSNQPQHF.

The CDR3 loop is CSVRTGQETQYF. The CDR3 nucleotides read TGCAGCGTCCGGACAGGGCAAGAGACCCAGTACTTC. The chain combines TRBV29-1 with TRBJ2-5; 8 bases agree with TRBD1. The CDR3 has 12 residues. With 6 bases clipped from V and 2 bases from J, the junction kept 2 bases outside the gene matches. CDR1 and CDR2 (germline): SQVTM, ANQGSEA.

V usage is TRBV4-1 and J usage is TRBJ1-2; D is possibly TRBD1 (6 bases). This CDR3 spans 17 amino acids. The germline V gene encodes CDR1 MGHRA and CDR2 YSYEKL. V was trimmed by 3 bases and J by 5 bases, leaving 22 bases between them. The chain's CDR3 is CASSHLRSGDTFYGYTF. CDR3 bases: TGCGCCAGCAGCCATCTCCGGTCTGGGGACACCTTTTATGGCTACACCTTC.

The chain carries TRBV5-1 and TRBJ2-5, with 7 bases identical to TRBD2. The CDR3 runs to 15 residues. In germline, CDR1 is SGHRS, CDR2 YFSETQ. Trimming took 3 bases from V and 1 from J; bases not matched to a gene: 6. For the CDR3, the DNA is TGCGCCAGCAGCTCCCGTGGGGGGGTCCAAGAGACCCAGTACTTC. Its translation is CASSSRGGVQETQYF.

As concerns this clone: The same CDR3 also results from other DNA sequences found in this sample. CDR3 sequence: CASSLQGMNTEAFF. The CDR3 DNA reads as TGCGCCAGCAGCTTACAGGGCATGAACACTGAAGCTTTCTTT. The chain carries TRBV5-1 and TRBJ1-1; D perhaps matches TRBD1 (6 bases). Germline V gene lookup returns CDR1 SGHRS and CDR2 YFSETQ. The CDR3 extends over 14 amino acids. Trimming took 2 bases from V and 0 from J, leaving 8 bases between them. The full variable domain, rest sourced from reference TRBV5-1 and TRBJ1-1, is KAGVTQTPRYLIKTRGQQVTLSCSPISGHRSVSWYQQTPGQGLQFLFEYFSETQRNKGNFPGRFSGRQFSNSRSEMNVSTLELGDSALYLCASSLQGMNTEAFFGQGTRLTVV.

The chain joins TRBV6-1 to TRBJ2-1; 7 bases match TRBD2. Germline V lookup: CDR1 MNHNS, CDR2 SASEGT. The CDR3 runs to 15 residues. V lost 4 bases to trimming and J lost 3 bases; unmatched junction nucleotides: 6. Here the CDR3 reads CASSGGGGIYNEQFF. The CDR3 DNA follows: TGTGCCAGCAGTGGAGGCGGGGGTATCTACAATGAGCAGTTCTTC.

The CDR3 coding sequence is TGTGCCAGCAGTGAGGGGGGCTACGAGCAGTACTTC. As protein: CASSEGGYEQYF. The J gene is TRBJ2-7, the V gene TRBV6-1; perhaps TRBD2 as D (6 bases). The germline V and J ends were trimmed by 3 bases and 3 bases, with 6 bases remaining between them. CDR1 and CDR2 (germline): MNHNS, SASEGT. The CDR3 has 12 amino acids.

This chain joins TRBV19 and TRBJ2-2; 8 bases align to TRBD2. The CDR3 runs 15 residues. From germline, CDR1 is LNHDA and CDR2 SQIVND (reference sequence). V lost 5 bases, J lost 4 bases, and 6 bases stayed unmatched. The CDR3 DNA reads as TGTGCCAGTAGTCAAGCGGGAGTAAGCACCGGGGAGCTGTTTTTT. It codes for CASSQAGVSTGELFF.

The V call is TRBV6-5, the J call TRBJ2-7, with 11 bases fitting TRBD2. Germline values: CDR1 MNHEY, CDR2 SVGAGI. Unmatched junction bases numbered 4, after V lost 2 bases and J lost 1 base. CDR3 size: 16 residues. CDR3 sequence reads: CASSYKGTSGSYEQYF. The CDR3 DNA reads as TGTGCCAGCAGTTACAAGGGGACTAGCGGTTCCTACGAGCAGTACTTC.

The gene calls are TRBV15 and TRBJ1-1, with no clear D. The CDR3 runs 15 residues. From germline, CDR1 is LNHNV and CDR2 YYDKDF (reference sequence). V lost 0 bases and J 1 base, leaving 9 bases between the germline ends. The CDR3 DNA reads TGTGCCACCAGCAGAGATCGGGAGGCGAACACTGAAGCTTTCTTT. As protein: CATSRDREANTEAFF.